This T cell receptor beta chain emerged from a study of blood T cell repertoires in COVID-19. Sequenced by immunoSEQ multiplex PCR; TCRdb stores in-frame clones only, minus some. This sample carries about 280,000 clones, 85% of them seen once, and the ten largest clones take under 3%. Germline CDR1 and CDR2: MNHEY and SVGEGT. V lost 5 bases and J lost 2; bases outside the gene matches: 1. The CDR3 covers 13 residues. The source of this sequence is a woman between 45 and 65 years old who had recovered from COVID-19. The chain employs TRBV6-2 or TRBV6-3 and TRBJ2-5; the match to TRBD2 covers 8 bases. Material for sequencing was PBMCs or T cells enriched from blood (not recorded which). The chain's CDR3 is CASSGTRQETQYF. The CDR3 DNA sequence: TGTGCCAGCAGTGGGACTAGACAAGAGACCCAGTACTTC.